This T cell receptor (beta chain) derives from a study of cytomegalovirus exposure and HLA in healthy donors. The PCR was carried out with 60 Vbeta primers and 13 Jbeta primers. Only in-frame clones appear in the TCRdb table, and some are missing; sequencing was by immunoSEQ multiplex PCR. The table lists fewer than 150,000 clones, about 69% of them singletons, with roughly 3.1% in the top ten. V shed 1 base, J shed 11 bases, and the junction held 22 bases outside the gene matches. Germline CDR1 SNHLY, CDR2 FYNNEI. The CDR3 consists of 18 residues. The clonotype comes from a young man in good health and CMV-seronegative. The sample consisted of PBMCs. The chain couples TRBV2 to TRBJ1-1; 7 bases agree with TRBD1. This CDR3 is CASSEGVGTDAYAIGAFF. CDR3 DNA: TGTGCCAGCAGTGAAGGCGTTGGGACAGACGCCTACGCAATAGGGGCTTTCTTT. The full variable domain, in which reference TRBV2 and TRBJ1-1 provide the parts outside the CDR3, is EPEVTQTPSHQVTQMGQEVILRCVPISNHLYFYWYRQILGQKVEFLVSFYNNEISEKSEIFDDQFSVERPDGSNFTLKIRSTKLEDSAMYFCASSEGVGTDAYAIGAFFGQGTRLTVV.